This TCR beta chain appears in the sequencing data of a study of cytomegalovirus exposure and HLA in healthy donors. Study outcomes and limitations: Within a later analysis, the majority of CMV-associated TCR beta chains appeared HLA-restricted. The study assumed roughly uniform donor sequencing depth for presence/absence analyses.

CDR1 and CDR2 from the germline V gene are SGHAT and FQNNGV. The CDR3 contains 14 residues. The V end was cut by 9 bases, the J end by 2 bases, with 15 bases between. PCR amplification relied on 60 Vbeta primers (plus 13 Jbeta primers). The data were produced by immunoSEQ multiplex PCR, yet TCRdb's version contains in-frame clones alone and is incomplete. The table for this sample gives tens of thousands of clones. The donors gave bone marrow, and they were healthy. On this clone itself: Its target is unknown.

The source is a man over 45 in good health and CMV-seropositive. The source material was PBMCs. The genes are TRBV11-2 and TRBJ2-3; D might be TRBD2 (5 bases). CDR3 sequence: CASITEGLTDTQYF. For the CDR3, the DNA is TGTGCCAGTATAACTGAAGGACTCACAGATACGCAGTATTTT.